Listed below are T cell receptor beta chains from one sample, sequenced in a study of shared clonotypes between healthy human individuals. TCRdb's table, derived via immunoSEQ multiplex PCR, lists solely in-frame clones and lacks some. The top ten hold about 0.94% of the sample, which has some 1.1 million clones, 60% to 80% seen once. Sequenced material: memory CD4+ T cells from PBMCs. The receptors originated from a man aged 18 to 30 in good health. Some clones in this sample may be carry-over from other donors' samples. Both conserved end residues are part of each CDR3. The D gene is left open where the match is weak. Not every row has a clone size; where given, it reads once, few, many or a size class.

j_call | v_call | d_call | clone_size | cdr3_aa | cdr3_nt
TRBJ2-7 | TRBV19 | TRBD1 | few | CASSPWGQGGYEQYF | TGTGCCAGTAGTCCATGGGGACAGGGCGGCTACGAGCAGTACTTC
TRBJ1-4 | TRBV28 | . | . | CASTSGGVDEKLFF | TGTGCCAGCACGTCGGGGGGCGTTGATGAAAAACTGTTTTTT
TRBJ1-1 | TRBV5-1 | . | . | CASSRAPGSTEAFF | TGCGCCAGCAGCAGGGCCCCGGGAAGCACTGAAGCTTTCTTT
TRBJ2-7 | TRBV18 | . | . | CASSPYAGTGEQYF | TGTGCCAGCTCACCATATGCAGGGACGGGCGAGCAGTACTTC
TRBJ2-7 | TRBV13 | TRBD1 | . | CASRRPPGTGVSTQYF | TGTGCCAGCAGACGACCCCCCGGGACAGGGGTTTCTACGCAGTACTTC
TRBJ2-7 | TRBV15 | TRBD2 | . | CATSRERGMRYF | TGTGCCACCAGCAGAGAGCGGGGGATGAGGTACTTC
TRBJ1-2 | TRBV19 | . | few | CASSIGHIGYGYTF | TGTGCCAGTAGTATCGGTCACATCGGCTATGGCTACACCTTC
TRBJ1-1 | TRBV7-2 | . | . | CASSLVRARMGITEAFF | TGTGCCAGCAGCTTAGTAAGGGCCAGGATGGGGATAACTGAAGCTTTCTTT
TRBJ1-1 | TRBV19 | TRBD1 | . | CASSIRRAGGNTEAFF | TGTGCCAGTAGTATAAGGAGGGCAGGGGGGAACACTGAAGCTTTCTTT
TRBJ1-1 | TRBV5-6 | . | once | CASSFFGGNTEAFF | TGTGCCAGCAGTTTCTTTGGGGGGAACACTGAAGCTTTCTTT
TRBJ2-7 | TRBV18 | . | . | CASSPRSPGWTGSRDEQYF | TGTGCCAGCTCACCACGGTCGCCGGGGTGGACCGGGAGTCGTGACGAGCAGTACTTC
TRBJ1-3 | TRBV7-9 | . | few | CASSFQGAQDTIYF | TGTGCCAGCAGCTTTCAAGGGGCGCAGGACACCATATATTTT
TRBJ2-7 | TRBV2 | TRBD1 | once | CASRLQGAVHEQYF | TGTGCCAGCAGGTTACAGGGGGCGGTCCACGAGCAGTACTTC
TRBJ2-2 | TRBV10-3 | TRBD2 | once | CAMQSSGHTGELFF | TGTGCCATGCAATCTAGCGGCCACACCGGGGAGCTGTTTTTT
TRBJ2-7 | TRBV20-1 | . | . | CSGESGYEQYF | TGCAGTGGAGAGAGCGGCTACGAGCAGTACTTC
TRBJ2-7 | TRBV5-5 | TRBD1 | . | CASRRSTGGISYEQYF | TGTGCCAGCAGGCGGTCGACAGGGGGCATTTCCTACGAGCAGTACTTC
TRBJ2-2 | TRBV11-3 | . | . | CASSLGTSSSTGELFF | TGTGCCAGCAGCTTAGGTACTAGCAGCTCCACCGGGGAGCTGTTTTTT
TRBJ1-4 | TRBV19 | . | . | CASKPTGRTNEKLFF | TGTGCCAGTAAGCCTACAGGGAGGACTAATGAAAAACTGTTTTTT
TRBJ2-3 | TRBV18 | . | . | CASSPPSSVRRTDTQYF | TGTGCCAGCTCACCTCCCTCAAGTGTCAGGCGCACAGATACGCAGTATTTT
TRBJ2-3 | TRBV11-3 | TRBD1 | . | CASSFQGQSTDTQYF | TGTGCCAGCAGCTTCCAGGGACAGAGCACAGATACGCAGTATTTT
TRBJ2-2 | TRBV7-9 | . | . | CASSLINTGELFF | TGTGCCAGCAGCTTGATCAACACCGGGGAGCTGTTTTTT
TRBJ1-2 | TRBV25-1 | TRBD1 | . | CASSAPGTGGGGYTF | TGTGCCAGCAGTGCCCCCGGGACAGGGGGCGGTGGCTACACCTTC
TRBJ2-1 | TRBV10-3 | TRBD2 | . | CAISGGPGSSGIPNEQFF | TGTGCCATCAGCGGGGGACCGGGGAGTAGCGGGATACCCAATGAGCAGTTCTTC
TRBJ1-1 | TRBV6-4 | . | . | CASSVRLGTEAFF | TGTGCCAGCAGTGTCCGCCTGGGGACTGAAGCTTTCTTT
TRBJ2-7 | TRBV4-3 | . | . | CASSQDFDATYEQYF | TGCGCCAGCAGCCAAGATTTTGACGCCACCTACGAGCAGTACTTC
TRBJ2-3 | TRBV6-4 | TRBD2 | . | CASSAGLAGGADTQYF | TGTGCCAGCAGCGCCGGACTAGCGGGAGGCGCAGATACGCAGTATTTT